These 23 T cell receptor beta chains share one sample of origin, sequenced in a study of cytomegalovirus exposure and HLA in healthy donors. PCR used 60 Vbeta primers and 13 Jbeta primers. Data came from immunoSEQ multiplex PCR; TCRdb stores just in-frame clones and leaves some out. Of about 210,000 clones listed, almost 80% are singletons. Sequencing used PBMCs. Every receptor here comes from a male donor in good health and CMV-seronegative.

The genes are TRBV5-1 and TRBJ1-1; a weak D match, TRBD1 (6 bases). The CDR3 contains 14 residues. The germline V gene encodes CDR1 SGHRS and CDR2 YFSETQ. V dropped 0 bases and J dropped 1 base, with 7 bases sitting between them. DNA of the CDR3: TGCGCCAGCAGCTTGGACAGGGAGAACACTGAAGCTTTCTTT. Translating gives CASSLDRENTEAFF.

V usage is TRBV6-5 and J usage is TRBJ1-2, with D possibly TRBD1 on 6 matching bases. CDR3 length equals 14 residues. Germline assignment: CDR1 MNHEY and CDR2 SVGAGI. V was cut by 5 bases and J by 4 bases, with 14 bases left in between. This CDR3 is CASSPDSPGYGYTF. Here the CDR3 DNA reads TGTGCCAGCAGTCCGGACAGCCCGGGCTATGGCTACACCTTC.

In this sample, this clone turned up a few times. The chain has TRBV10-3 and TRBJ2-2, with D maybe TRBD2 (6 bases). The ends were cut back, 6 bases at V and 7 bases at J, with 12 bases in the middle. This CDR3 is 13 amino acids long. In germline, CDR1 is ENHRY, CDR2 SYGVKD. The CDR3 DNA reads TGTGCCATCAGGGAGGGCCCTCTCGGGGAGCTGTTTTTT. This sequence encodes CAIREGPLGELFF.

This chain joins TRBV28 and TRBJ2-2; weak D call: TRBD2 (5 bases). The CDR3 is made up of 14 amino acids. Germline V gives CDR1 MDHEN, CDR2 SYDVKM. V lost 7 bases and J 3 bases, leaving 12 bases between the germline ends. The CDR3 reads CASTETGDTGELFF. The DNA of the CDR3 is TGTGCCAGCACGGAAACCGGGGACACCGGGGAGCTGTTTTTT.

This chain joins TRBV7-2 and TRBJ2-3; 9 bases are shared with TRBD2. V shed 1 base and J 6 bases; nucleotides not matched to a gene: 14. The V gene's germline CDR1 is SGHTA and CDR2 FQGNSA. The CDR3 is made up of 18 amino acids. DNA of the CDR3: TGTGCCAGCAGCTTAGTCGGGTCGCGGGAGGGCCTTAGTGATACGCAGTATTTT. Translated, it gives CASSLVGSREGLSDTQYF. The whole variable domain, filled in from reference TRBV7-2 and TRBJ2-3, reads GAGVSQSPSNKVTEKGKDVELRCDPISGHTALYWYRQSLGQGLEFLIYFQGNSAPDKSGLPSDRFSAERTGGSVSTLTIQRTQQEDSAVYLCASSLVGSREGLSDTQYFGPGTRLTVL.

About this clone itself: Other DNA sequences in this sample translate to the same CDR3. The chain uses TRBV27 and TRBJ1-2; 7 bases line up with TRBD1. The V and J ends lost 6 bases and 8 bases, in that order; junction bases with no gene match: 6. Germline V gene data show CDR1 as MNHEY and CDR2 as SMNVEV (reference sequence). This CDR3 has 12 amino acids. This CDR3 is CASSLDRRGYTF. In DNA, the CDR3 is TGTGCCAGCAGCTTGGACAGGCGGGGCTACACCTTC.

This sequence joins TRBV6-5 and TRBJ1-1; a weak D match, TRBD1 (5 bases). Trimming left V 7 bases short and J 9 bases short, with 18 bases between. Germline V gene lookup returns CDR1 MNHEY and CDR2 SVGAGI. CDR3 length equals 13 residues. As DNA, the CDR3 is TGTGCCAGCACCCAGGGAGGTAATAGTAAAGCTTTCTTT. It translates to CASTQGGNSKAFF.

V and J are TRBV10-3 and TRBJ2-4; 7 nucleotides match TRBD1. There are 18 residues in the CDR3. The germline V gene encodes CDR1 ENHRY and CDR2 SYGVKD. Unmatched junction bases numbered 8, after V lost 0 bases and J lost 0 bases. The DNA for the CDR3 is TGTGCCATCAGTGAGTCGTTGGGGACAGCTTTAGCCAAAAACATTCAGTACTTC. Translating it yields CAISESLGTALAKNIQYF.

This chain connects TRBV6-6 to TRBJ2-1, with 9 nucleotides matching TRBD1. This CDR3 contains 13 residues. Trimming cost V 7 bases and J 5 bases; bases outside gene matches: 3. Per germline, CDR1 MNHNY and CDR2 SVGAGI (reference sequence). The CDR3 nucleotides are TGTGCCAGCACCACAGGGGGCCACAATGAGCAGTTCTTC. This sequence encodes CASTTGGHNEQFF.

The V and J genes are TRBV18 and TRBJ2-1, with 7 bases aligning to TRBD1. With 1 base clipped from V and 6 bases from J, the junction kept 3 bases outside the gene matches. This CDR3 has 14 residues. CDR1 and CDR2 from the germline V gene are KGHSH and LQKENI. In nucleotides, the CDR3 is TGTGCCAGCTCACCACAACAGGGGTCCAATGAGCAGTTCTTC. Translation: CASSPQQGSNEQFF.

The V and J genes are TRBV6-4 and TRBJ2-7; 7 bases agree with TRBD1. Germline loops: CDR1 MRHNA, CDR2 SNTAGT. V shed 6 bases, J shed 1 base, and the junction held 6 bases outside the gene matches. The CDR3 loop spans 14 amino acids. As DNA, the CDR3 is TGTGCCAGCAGCCCAGGGACAGCATCCTACGAGCAGTACTTC. Translated, it gives CASSPGTASYEQYF.

CDR3 bases: TGTGCCAGCAGCTTAGGGCTGGGGCCCTTCTCCTACGAGCAGTACTTC. Its translation: CASSLGLGPFSYEQYF. The chain joins TRBV7-9 to TRBJ2-7; possibly TRBD1 for D (5 bases). The V end was cut by 1 base, the J end by 0 bases, with 13 bases between. CDR3 size: 16 residues. The germline CDR1 and CDR2 sequences are SEHNR and FQNEAQ (reference sequence).

The chain couples TRBV6-1 to TRBJ1-3, with D perhaps TRBD1 (5 bases). The germline V gene has CDR1 MNHNS and CDR2 SASEGT. The CDR3 runs to 12 residues. Trimming took 2 bases from V and 7 from J, leaving 6 bases between them. The CDR3 nucleotides are TGTGCCAGCAGTGAACAGGGCAACACCATATATTTT. This gives the protein CASSEQGNTIYF.

This chain links TRBV30 with TRBJ1-4; D may be TRBD1 (5 bases). Germline V CDR1 and CDR2: GTSNPN, SVGIG (reference sequence). V lost 6 bases and J 5 bases, leaving 16 bases between the germline ends. The length of the CDR3 is 14 residues. The CDR3 DNA sequence: TGTGCCTGCCAGCCCCGGACACCGAATGAAAAACTGTTTTTT. Its translation: CACQPRTPNEKLFF.

The chain has TRBV4-1 and TRBJ2-3; unclear D gene. V was cut by 2 bases and J by 4 bases, with 10 bases left in between. The CDR3 is made up of 14 amino acids. CDR1 MGHRA and CDR2 YSYEKL come from the germline V gene. The CDR3 region is CASSQNSPPDTQYF. The CDR3 coding sequence is TGCGCCAGCAGCCAAAATTCTCCCCCAGATACGCAGTATTTT.

The chain carries TRBV11-2 and TRBJ1-1; the match to TRBD1 covers 9 bases. The CDR3 runs to 15 residues. Germline CDR1 reads SGHAT; CDR2 reads FQNNGV. V lost 5 bases to trimming and J lost 2 bases; unmatched junction nucleotides: 6. The CDR3, as DNA: TGTGCCAGCAGCCAACAGGGGGCCGGTAACACTGAAGCTTTCTTT. Amino acids: CASSQQGAGNTEAFF.

The V call is TRBV5-6, the J call TRBJ1-2, with TRBD1 matching 8 bases. Germline CDR1 and CDR2: SGHDT and YYEEEE. With V trimmed by 3 bases and J by 6 bases, 7 bases remained unmatched. The CDR3 totals 14 residues. In nucleotides, the CDR3 is TGTGCCAGCAGCTGGCCAACAGGGGGGGATGGCTACACCTTC. Translation: CASSWPTGGDGYTF.

This clone was recorded only once. The chain has TRBV7-2 and TRBJ1-5; TRBD1 matches at 7 bases. The CDR3 extends over 13 amino acids. CDR1 SGHTA and CDR2 FQGNSA come from the germline V gene. The ends lost 5 bases at V and 11 bases at J; junction bases unmatched: 9. The CDR3 coding sequence is TGTGCCAGCAGCGTCCGACAGGGTAGGACCCAGCATTTT. Translation gives CASSVRQGRTQHF.

The rearrangement links TRBV9 to TRBJ2-7; D is perhaps TRBD2 (5 bases). Between the trimmed V and J ends, which lost 1 base and 1 base, there was a span of 9 bases. Germline V gene lookup returns CDR1 SGDLS and CDR2 YYNGEE. CDR3 size: 14 residues. The CDR3 loop is CASSVRDYSYEQYF. In DNA form, the CDR3 reads TGTGCCAGCAGCGTACGCGACTATTCCTACGAGCAGTACTTC.

This chain connects TRBV6-4 to TRBJ2-5, with D maybe TRBD2 (5 bases). The CDR3 spans 12 residues. V dropped 8 bases and J dropped 9 bases, with 16 bases sitting between them. Germline assignment: CDR1 MRHNA and CDR2 SNTAGT. CDR3 sequence: CASARGRWAQYF. CDR3 nucleotides: TGTGCCAGCGCCCGGGGAAGATGGGCCCAGTACTTC.

CDR3 in DNA: TGTGCCAGCACCCTCCGGGGGGCCCCCTACGAGCAGTACTTC. This translates into CASTLRGAPYEQYF. The V call is TRBV28, the J call TRBJ2-7; TRBD2 is a possible D gene (7 bases). Germline V gives CDR1 MDHEN, CDR2 SYDVKM. The ends were cut back, 7 bases at V and 2 bases at J, with 15 bases in the middle. The CDR3 contains 14 residues.

This clone was found once. This chain connects TRBV29-1 to TRBJ2-7, with 7 bases matching TRBD1. V gave up 7 bases and J gave up 3 bases; unmatched junction bases: 3. Germline V CDR1 and CDR2: SQVTM, ANQGSEA. The CDR3 length is 11 residues. Written as DNA, the CDR3 is TGCAGCGCGGGACAGATCTACGAGCAGTACTTC. It encodes CSAGQIYEQYF.

J is TRBJ2-7 and V is TRBV15; 9 nucleotides line up with TRBD1. The CDR3 totals 13 residues. V lost 5 bases to trimming and J lost 2 bases; unmatched junction nucleotides: 1. Germline lookup yields CDR1 LNHNV and CDR2 YYDKDF (reference sequence). The CDR3 DNA reads TGTGCCACCAGCGGGACAGGGACCTACGAGCAGTACTTC. Its translation is CATSGTGTYEQYF.